This TCR beta chain was recovered during a study of blood T cell repertoires in COVID-19. Study-level background: Specimens from acute and convalescent COVID-19 originated in the United States, Italy and Spain. T cells, B-cell-depleted T cells, or PBMCs supplied cDNA or gDNA.

In the original analysis: Estimation of nucleated cell counts was performed using reference gene primer amplification. Only in-frame clones appear in the TCRdb table, and some are missing; sequencing was by immunoSEQ multiplex PCR. V and J calls and clone size come straight from that table; D and trimming were deduced from the DNA. This sample has 350,000 to 450,000 clones, with around 85% found just once. The CDR3 totals 15 residues. The V and J ends lost 2 bases and 1 base respectively, with 11 bases between them. The germline V gene encodes CDR1 MDHEN and CDR2 SYDVKM. The chain has TRBV28 and TRBJ1-1, with D hard to call. The receptor was isolated from a woman between 18 and 30 years old with acute or convalescent COVID-19. Material for sequencing was peripheral blood. The CDR3 bases are TGTGCCAGCAGTTTAATCCCCCCGGGGAACACTGAAGCTTTCTTT. Its translation: CASSLIPPGNTEAFF.